This T cell receptor beta chain comes out of a study of OX40 agonist ivuxolimab in advanced cancers. Study details: Patients were dosed intravenously with ivuxolimab at 0.01 to 10 mg/kg every 2 weeks. Broader study findings: On average, CD8+ T cells had more expanded clones than CD4+.

V lost 2 bases and J 8 bases, leaving 12 bases between the germline ends. The CDR3 is made up of 13 amino acids. CDR1 is MNHNS, CDR2 SASEGT, per germline. The repertoire was sequenced with immunoSEQ multiplex PCR; TCRdb's copy has only in-frame clones and lacks some. The top ten clones hold 3.9% of a sample with fewer than 60,000 clones, roughly three quarters of them seen once. Regarding this clone: No antigen is known for it.

This specimen was CD4+ or CD8+ T cells sorted from blood, taken in a trial of the OX40 agonist ivuxolimab. The sequence was obtained from an adult with an advanced solid tumor such as melanoma, head and neck, liver or kidney cancer. The chain couples TRBV6-1 to TRBJ1-2; TRBD1 might be the D (5 bases). The CDR3 DNA sequence: TGTGCCAGCAGTGAACGGACAATAGTCGGCTACACCTTC. Its protein is CASSERTIVGYTF.